Listed here are 2 T cell receptor beta chains from one sample, sequenced in a study of a mutant IDH1 vaccine in newly diagnosed glioma. For these TCRs, the target antigens are not known. Time point in this sample: week 23, last vaccination. All doses held 300 ug of mutant IDH1 20-mer peptide, with topical imiquimod. Sequencing was performed with immunoSEQ multiplex PCR; in TCRdb, only in-frame clones are kept and a portion is missing. The repertoire holds tens of thousands of clones, approximately 78% seen once, with 13% in the top ten. The sample here was PBMCs, taken from a glioma patient whose treatment included an IDH1 peptide vaccine. Receptors originate from a man aged 25 to 45 with glioma.

The rearrangement joins TRBV7-9 to TRBJ2-5; D remains ambiguous. V shed 0 bases and J shed 5 bases, with 10 bases lying between them. CDR3 size: 14 residues. Germline CDR1 and CDR2: SEHNR and FQNEAQ (reference sequence). Here the CDR3 DNA reads TGTGCCAGCAGCTTAGCGATTCCGGCGGAGACCCAGTACTTC. Amino acids: CASSLAIPAETQYF.

The chain joins TRBV19 to TRBJ1-4; D might be TRBD1 (6 bases). This CDR3 comprises 16 residues. Germline values: CDR1 LNHDA, CDR2 SQIVND (reference sequence). V was cut by 4 bases and J by 2 bases, with 14 bases left in between. The CDR3 DNA follows: TGTGCCAGTAGTACCGGCACAGGGTGGACTAATGAAAAACTGTTTTTT. Its protein product is CASSTGTGWTNEKLFF.